Below are 28 T cell receptor beta chains sequenced from a single sample in a study of blood T cell repertoires in COVID-19. This table comes from immunoSEQ multiplex PCR, and its TCRdb copy is limited to in-frame clones, with some not included. The data contain roughly 260,000 clones, roughly 90% of them singletons. Sample: peripheral blood. These receptors originate from a woman between 25 and 40 years old with COVID-19, enrolled during active disease.

This clone appeared a single time. CDR3: CASSRGFANYGYTF. The DNA for the CDR3 is TGTGCCAGCAGCCGGGGATTTGCGAACTATGGCTACACCTTC. V is TRBV6-5 and J is TRBJ1-2; no clear D gene. V lost 6 bases to trimming and J lost 2 bases, with 13 bases between them. This CDR3 has 14 residues. CDR1 MNHEY and CDR2 SVGAGI come from the germline V gene.

This sequence joins TRBV5-5 and TRBJ1-5, with 8 positions matching TRBD1. Germline values: CDR1 SGHKS, CDR2 YYEKEE (reference sequence). The CDR3 has 16 residues. Losses at the gene ends were 4 bases for V and 0 bases for J; bases not matched to a gene: 6. Here the CDR3 reads CASSRGTGNSNQPQHF. Written as DNA, the CDR3 is TGTGCCAGCAGCCGGGGGACAGGTAATAGCAATCAGCCCCAGCATTTT.

The CDR3 bases are TGTGCCAGCAGCTTAGAGGGGACAGGGGTATTCACCTTC. Its protein product is CASSLEGTGVFTF. V usage is TRBV7-9 and J usage is TRBJ1-2; TRBD1 agrees at 10 bases. Per germline, CDR1 SEHNR and CDR2 FQNEAQ (reference sequence). This CDR3 is 13 amino acids long. J was trimmed by 13 bases and V by 1 base; bases with no gene match: 6.

This sequence joins TRBV27 and TRBJ2-2, with 9 bases aligning to TRBD1. The CDR3 covers 15 residues. With V trimmed by 6 bases and J by 7 bases, 9 bases remained unmatched. Germline V gene sequence: CDR1 MNHEY, CDR2 SMNVEV (reference sequence). The CDR3 protein is CASRRDREVGGELFF. In DNA, the CDR3 is TGTGCCAGCAGAAGGGACAGGGAGGTTGGCGGGGAGCTGTTTTTT.

V is TRBV4-1 and J is TRBJ2-2, with a tentative D call TRBD1 (5 bases). The CDR3 is 16 residues long. Germline-derived CDR1 and CDR2 are MGHRA and YSYEKL. Trimming left V 4 bases short and J 3 bases short, with 15 bases between. CDR3 nucleotide sequence: TGCGCCAGCAGCCCCCAGGGTATTGGCGACACCGGGGAGCTGTTTTTT. Encoded protein: CASSPQGIGDTGELFF.

This clone has just a few counts. V is TRBV4-1 and J is TRBJ1-4, with TRBD1 identical over 10 bases. This CDR3 spans 13 amino acids. From germline, CDR1 is MGHRA and CDR2 YSYEKL. The ends lost 8 bases at V and 8 bases at J; junction bases unmatched: 5. As DNA, the CDR3 is TGCGCCAGCCGTGGGACAGGGGACGAAAAACTGTTTTTT. Translation: CASRGTGDEKLFF.

J is TRBJ1-5 and V is TRBV6-5; D is uncertain. The CDR3 has 14 residues. Germline V gives CDR1 MNHEY, CDR2 SVGAGI. The ends were cut back, 0 bases at V and 3 bases at J, with 6 bases in the middle. CDR3 sequence reads: CASSYSSLNQPQHF. CDR3 nucleotide sequence: TGTGCCAGCAGTTACTCTTCCCTCAATCAGCCCCAGCATTTT.

This clone was seen only a few times. V gene TRBV3-1 (or the pseudogene TRBV3-2) combines with J gene TRBJ2-7; D perhaps matches TRBD2 (6 bases). Germline assignment: CDR1 LGHDT and CDR2 YNNKEL (reference sequence). The CDR3 length is 14 residues. V shed 4 bases and J shed 0 bases, with 10 bases lying between them. The CDR3 protein is CASSRGTGSYEQYF. CDR3 nucleotides: TGTGCCAGCAGCCGCGGGACTGGCTCCTACGAGCAGTACTTC.

V usage is TRBV7-9 and J usage is TRBJ2-2; the match to TRBD2 covers 11 bases. This CDR3 has 16 amino acids. Germline V gene lookup returns CDR1 SEHNR and CDR2 FQNEAQ (reference sequence). V gave up 5 bases and J gave up 3 bases; unmatched junction bases: 5. The DNA for the CDR3 is TGTGCCAGCAGCCCACTAGCGGGAGCGTACACCGGGGAGCTGTTTTTT. Protein sequence: CASSPLAGAYTGELFF.

V usage is TRBV2 and J usage is TRBJ2-3; TRBD2 matches 10 bases. V gave up 2 bases and J gave up 9 bases; unmatched junction bases: 11. CDR3 length: 16 residues. The V gene's germline CDR1 is SNHLY and CDR2 FYNNEI. In nucleotides, the CDR3 is TGTGCCAGCAGTGAACCACTAGCGGGGCCCCTAGGCACGCAGTATTTT. Amino acid sequence: CASSEPLAGPLGTQYF.

This sequence joins TRBV19 and TRBJ2-1; 8 bases agree with TRBD2. With V trimmed by 1 base and J by 4 bases, 3 bases remained unmatched. The CDR3 runs to 15 residues. CDR1 is LNHDA and CDR2 is SQIVND in the germline V gene (reference sequence). The CDR3: CASSIAGGLYNEQFF. CDR3 DNA sequence: TGTGCCAGTAGTATAGCGGGAGGGCTATACAATGAGCAGTTCTTC.

The chain recombines TRBV12-3 or TRBV12-4 with TRBJ1-1; D not certain. This CDR3 spans 11 amino acids. V gave up 4 bases and J gave up 8 bases, with 8 bases separating them. The CDR3, as DNA: TGTGCCAGCAGTTCCGGGTTCGAAGCTTTCTTT. Translation: CASSSGFEAFF.

V gene TRBV6-5 combines with J gene TRBJ2-7, with 8 bases fitting TRBD1. J was trimmed by 4 bases and V by 4 bases; bases with no gene match: 6. The CDR3 spans 14 residues. The germline gives CDR1 MNHEY, CDR2 SVGAGI. The chain's CDR3 is CASSFGQGTYEQYF. CDR3 bases: TGTGCCAGCAGTTTCGGACAGGGAACGTACGAGCAGTACTTC.

The chain is built from TRBV13 and TRBJ2-1, with D unresolved. Trimming took off 5 bases at V and 7 bases at J, with 15 bases between the two ends. This CDR3 has 14 amino acids. Per the germline V gene, CDR1 is PRHDT and CDR2 is FYEKMQ (reference sequence). CDR3 in DNA: TGTGCCAGCAGCACCCTAGTCATTGCGAATGAGCAGTTCTTC. Its translation: CASSTLVIANEQFF.

The chain employs TRBV2 and TRBJ2-2, with D possibly being TRBD2 (6 bases). Germline loops: CDR1 SNHLY, CDR2 FYNNEI. Trimming pared 6 bases from V and 1 base from J, leaving 9 bases between. The CDR3 extends over 14 amino acids. CDR3 sequence reads: CASRVAVNTGELFF. CDR3 bases: TGTGCCAGCAGAGTAGCGGTGAACACCGGGGAGCTGTTTTTT.

The genes are TRBV27 and TRBJ1-1, with D possibly TRBD1 on 6 matching bases. The length of the CDR3 is 14 residues. Looked up from germline, CDR1 is MNHEY and CDR2 is SMNVEV (reference sequence). Trimming removed 3 bases at V and 7 bases at J, with 15 bases between. This CDR3 reads CASSFHRAQSEAFF. The CDR3 coding sequence is TGTGCCAGCAGTTTTCACAGGGCTCAGAGTGAAGCTTTCTTT.

The chain links TRBV5-1 to TRBJ2-1; 8 bases align to TRBD1. This CDR3 region has 14 residues. The V gene end was trimmed by 3 bases and the J gene end by 8 bases; junction bases not matched to a gene: 7. The germline V gene has CDR1 SGHRS and CDR2 YFSETQ. The CDR3 bases are TGCGCCAGCAGCTCTACAGGGGGTTGGGATGAGCAGTTCTTC. This sequence encodes CASSSTGGWDEQFF.

This clone showed up just a few times. The rearrangement joins TRBV5-1 to TRBJ1-2, with TRBD1 matching over 9 bases. The germline gives CDR1 SGHRS, CDR2 YFSETQ. The CDR3 length is 15 residues. After removal of 7 bases from V and 4 bases from J, the junction contained 11 bases not matched to a gene. The CDR3 spells CASASPTGGGYGYTF. The CDR3 coding sequence is TGCGCCAGCGCTTCCCCAACAGGGGGCGGCTATGGCTACACCTTC.

This chain uses TRBV6-2 or TRBV6-3 with TRBJ1-6; D not resolved. The length of the CDR3 is 13 residues. Germline lookup yields CDR1 MNHEY and CDR2 SVGEGT. Trimming removed 6 bases at V and 10 bases at J, with 13 bases between. CDR3 sequence: CASSLGLYSPLHF. In DNA, the CDR3 is TGTGCCAGCAGCCTCGGACTTTACTCACCCCTCCACTTT.

The genes are TRBV7-6 and TRBJ1-2; D is possibly TRBD1 (6 bases). Trimming cost V 5 bases and J 7 bases, with 20 bases left between them. Germline CDR1 SGHVS, CDR2 FNYEAQ. The CDR3 runs to 15 residues. The CDR3 nucleotides read TGTGCCAGCAGCCTAATGACAGGATCTTTTCCTGGCTACACCTTC. It codes for CASSLMTGSFPGYTF.

This chain links TRBV28 with TRBJ1-2; the D gene is possibly TRBD1 (6 bases). Germline CDR1 MDHEN, CDR2 SYDVKM. This CDR3 contains 11 residues. The V gene lost 7 bases and the J gene lost 8 bases, with 11 bases spanning the gap. The CDR3 sequence is CASNLDRGYTF. For the CDR3, the DNA is TGTGCCAGCAACTTAGACAGGGGCTACACCTTC.

V and J are TRBV2 and TRBJ1-5; D ambiguous. Germline CDR1 SNHLY, CDR2 FYNNEI. V was clipped by 4 bases and J by 4 bases, with 14 bases between them. This CDR3 region has 15 residues. This CDR3 is CASSGGGPWNQPQHF. The CDR3 DNA reads TGTGCCAGCAGTGGCGGCGGGCCTTGGAATCAGCCCCAGCATTTT.

The DNA for the CDR3 is TGTGCCAGCAGGCCTGACTGGGCCTACGAGCAGTACTTC. It codes for CASRPDWAYEQYF. The chain employs TRBV28 and TRBJ2-7; D remains ambiguous. The V and J ends lost 6 bases and 2 bases respectively, with 11 bases between them. Germline V lookup: CDR1 MDHEN, CDR2 SYDVKM. The CDR3 totals 13 residues.

J is TRBJ1-1 and V is TRBV18, with TRBD1 as a possible D gene (5 bases). This CDR3 has 13 amino acids. Looked up from germline, CDR1 is KGHSH and CDR2 is LQKENI. V was shortened by 0 bases and J by 7 bases, with 9 bases between the two germline ends. The CDR3 nucleotides read TGTGCCAGCTCACCACCGGAAGGGGTTGAAGCTTTCTTT. It encodes CASSPPEGVEAFF.

The J gene is TRBJ1-1, the V gene TRBV5-6; TRBD1 might be the D (6 bases). The length of the CDR3 is 14 residues. The V gene's germline CDR1 is SGHDT and CDR2 YYEEEE. Trimming left V 4 bases short and J 6 bases short, with 16 bases between. This CDR3 is CASSLLQGKPEAFF. Written as DNA, the CDR3 is TGTGCCAGCAGCCTTTTACAGGGAAAACCTGAAGCTTTCTTT.

The V call is TRBV28, the J call TRBJ2-2; tentatively, D is TRBD1 (6 bases). The CDR3 totals 14 residues. Germline V gene sequence: CDR1 MDHEN, CDR2 SYDVKM. Trimming stripped 6 bases from V and 4 bases from J, with 12 bases between. CDR3 sequence: CASRAGQTTGELFF. In DNA form, the CDR3 reads TGTGCCAGCAGAGCCGGACAGACCACCGGGGAGCTGTTTTTT.

The chain is built from TRBV18 and TRBJ2-3; 10 bases line up with TRBD2. Germline-derived CDR1 and CDR2 are KGHSH and LQKENI. V dropped 1 base and J dropped 6; count of bases not matched to a gene: 7. The CDR3 totals 16 residues. In DNA, the CDR3 is TGTGCCAGCTCACCACTGCCTAGCGGGAGCCGGGATACGCAGTATTTT. It specifies CASSPLPSGSRDTQYF. Drawing the rest from reference TRBV18 and TRBJ2-3, the complete variable domain is NAGVMQNPRHLVRRRGQEARLRCSPMKGHSHVYWYRQLPEEGLKFMVYLQKENIIDESGMPKERFSAEFPKEGPSILRIQQVVRGDSAAYFCASSPLPSGSRDTQYFGPGTRLTVL.

The V gene is TRBV5-1, the J gene TRBJ1-3, with 11 bases lining up with TRBD1. There are 17 residues in the CDR3. J lost 1 base, V lost 4 bases, and 7 bases had no gene match. Germline CDR1 is SGHRS and CDR2 is YFSETQ. The CDR3 coding sequence is TGCGCCAGCAGCGCCGTAGGACAGGGGGCGTCTGGAAACACCATATATTTT. Protein product: CASSAVGQGASGNTIYF.